Below, one T cell receptor (beta chain) is given with its context. Antigen unknown. The source of the sample is a study of T cells in Graves' hyperthyroidism and ophthalmopathy. Broader study findings: Ophthalmopathy was predicted by the model a median of roughly 6.6 months ahead of onset.

Amplified TCR beta CDR3 regions came from RNA transcripts. With the HTBI primer set, the TCR CDR3 went through a first round of RT-PCR. MiXCR, run by TCRdb on the multiplex PCR reads, gives a single entry per CDR3 protein. The sample lists about 690,000 distinct CDR3 sequences, roughly 17% occurring once. The CDR3 consists of 18 residues. Losses at the gene ends were 6 bases for V and 2 bases for J; bases not matched to a gene: 14. Germline values: CDR1 SEHNR, CDR2 FQNEAQ (reference sequence). Subjects aged 18 to 65 presented with newly diagnosed hyperthyroidism of less than 2 months' duration. PBMCs were obtained from roughly 10 ml fresh peripheral blood.

The receptor's source is a man aged 45-65 years with Graves' hyperthyroidism. The V gene is TRBV7-9, the J gene TRBJ2-1; 9 bases match TRBD2. Sequenced: blood. CDR3 sequence: CASRRPSGRPPAYNEQFF. The DNA for the CDR3 is TGTGCCAGCAGGAGGCCGAGCGGGAGGCCCCCGGCCTACAATGAGCAGTTCTTC.